The 10 T cell receptor beta chains given below trace back to one sample, sequenced in a study of CD8+ T cells in alopecia areata. Treatment specified: oral pan-JAK inhibitor, 5-10 mg twice daily. RNA extraction was followed by reverse transcription into cDNA, which acted as the sequencing template. Profiled with immunoSEQ multiplex PCR; TCRdb holds only in-frame clones, not every one. Of over 100,000 clones listed, around 50% are singletons. This specimen was CD8+ T cells sorted from blood, taken at week 24, from a patient treated with tofacitinib. The origin of the receptors is a human donor with alopecia areata.

This clone turned up a few times. The chain has TRBV12-5 and TRBJ1-5; D gene unclear. Per germline, CDR1 LGHNT and CDR2 FRNRAP. CDR3 length equals 12 residues. V was cut by 1 base and J by 4 bases, with 2 bases left in between. The CDR3 reads CASGLDNQPQHF. The CDR3 DNA sequence: TGTGCTAGTGGTTTGGATAATCAGCCCCAGCATTTT.

In this sample, this clone turned up a few times. The chain carries TRBV11-2 and TRBJ2-3, with a possible D match to TRBD2 (7 bases). V was pared by 5 bases and J by 1 base, with 13 bases between. Germline CDR1 reads SGHAT; CDR2 reads FQNNGV. The CDR3 consists of 15 residues. This CDR3 is CASSPGGPGTDTQYF. DNA for the CDR3: TGTGCCAGCAGCCCCGGGGGGCCGGGCACAGATACGCAGTATTTT.

Concerning this clone itself: The identical CDR3 is also encoded by other nucleotide sequences in the sample. The J gene is TRBJ2-7, the V gene TRBV5-6; D is undetermined. Germline V CDR1 and CDR2: SGHDT, YYEEEE. Trimming removed 2 bases from V and 1 base from J, with 4 bases in between. The CDR3 runs to 12 residues. CDR3 bases: TGTGCCAGCAGCTTAGAATCCTACGAGCAGTACTTC. Amino acid sequence: CASSLESYEQYF.

This chain connects TRBV29-1 to TRBJ1-2; 7 bases map to TRBD1. From germline, CDR1 is SQVTM and CDR2 ANQGSEA. Trimming at V came to 3 bases and at J to 1 base, leaving 11 bases not matched to a gene. This CDR3 spans 16 amino acids. CDR3 sequence (DNA): TGCAGCGTTGACCCGGGACAGAAGGACGATAACTATGGCTACACCTTC. It codes for CSVDPGQKDDNYGYTF.

The rearrangement joins TRBV2 to TRBJ2-3; no definite D call. The germline gives CDR1 SNHLY, CDR2 FYNNEI. Between the trimmed V and J ends, which lost 6 bases and 0 bases, there was a span of 13 bases. The CDR3 covers 15 residues. CDR3 bases: TGTGCCAGCAGGGACCTAAAGGGTAGCACAGATACGCAGTATTTT. Its protein product is CASRDLKGSTDTQYF.

Only a few counts were recorded for this clone. V and J are TRBV29-1 and TRBJ2-5; D is undetermined. Trimming cost V 6 bases and J 3 bases, with 14 bases left between them. CDR1 is SQVTM, CDR2 ANQGSEA, per germline. The CDR3 loop spans 13 amino acids. The CDR3 is CSVAPGEEETQYF. CDR3 nucleotides: TGCAGCGTCGCCCCAGGCGAGGAAGAGACCCAGTACTTC.

The chain carries TRBV27 and TRBJ2-5; 7 nucleotides agree with TRBD2. Germline V gene sequence: CDR1 MNHEY, CDR2 SMNVEV (reference sequence). The CDR3 length is 16 residues. V dropped 3 bases and J dropped 0; count of bases not matched to a gene: 7. The CDR3 coding sequence is TGTGCCAGCAGTTTGGGGCGGGGGACGTACCAAGAGACCCAGTACTTC. Translation gives CASSLGRGTYQETQYF.

The CDR3 coding sequence is TGTGCCAGCAGCCTCCACCCCGGGACAGGTTTGTGCAATGAGCAGTTCTTC. It encodes CASSLHPGTGLCNEQFF. The J gene is TRBJ2-1, the V gene TRBV7-9; 8 bases line up with TRBD1. The length of the CDR3 is 17 residues. The germline CDR1 and CDR2 sequences are SEHNR and FQNEAQ (reference sequence). V trimming: 5 bases; J trimming: 6 bases; junction bases outside the gene matches: 15.

This clone was found once. The chain recombines TRBV4-1 with TRBJ2-1, with 7 bases matching TRBD1. CDR3 size: 15 residues. The germline V gene has CDR1 MGHRA and CDR2 YSYEKL. The V and J ends lost 0 bases and 12 bases, in that order; junction bases with no gene match: 11. This CDR3 reads CASSQDPQGYLLQFF. The CDR3 DNA sequence: TGCGCCAGCAGCCAAGATCCACAGGGGTATCTCCTGCAGTTCTTC.

For the CDR3, the DNA is TGTGCCAGCAGGTCGACAGGGGGCCACGTCGAGCAGTACTTC. Amino acids: CASRSTGGHVEQYF. V is TRBV7-8 and J is TRBJ2-7; TRBD1 aligns across 10 bases. In germline, CDR1 is SGHVS, CDR2 FQNEAQ. The J segment lost 6 bases and the V segment lost 6 bases, leaving 8 bases of the junction unmatched. This CDR3 spans 14 amino acids.